Listed below are T cell receptor beta chains from one sample, sequenced in a study of blood T cells in healthy people across ages. TCRdb processed the 5' RACE reads anew with MiXCR; each CDR3 protein has one entry. Counted here are about 1.8 million distinct CDR3 sequences, 49% occurring once; the ten biggest clones make up less than 2.5%. The sample consisted of blood. These TCRs come from a woman between 35 and 50 years old in good health. The CDR3 runs from the conserved cysteine through the conserved F or W. Each record gives: J gene, D gene, V gene, clone size, CDR3 protein, CDR3 DNA. The D gene is left open where the match is weak. Size values are once, few and many counts, or a class for expanded clones, and some rows have none.

TRBJ2-3	.	TRBV7-2	few	CASSLQGNRADTQYF	TGTGCCAGCAGCTTACAAGGTAACAGGGCGGATACGCAGTATTTT
TRBJ2-1	TRBD1	TRBV4-1	few	CASSPVLGTGINEQFF	TGCGCCAGCAGCCCCGTATTAGGGACAGGGATTAATGAGCAGTTCTTC
TRBJ2-1	TRBD2	TRBV28	few	CASSIGGGQGPYNEQFF	TGTGCCAGCAGTATCGGGGGGGGCCAGGGTCCCTACAATGAGCAGTTCTTC
TRBJ2-3	.	TRBV11-3	few	CASSLVGGGLGTDTQYF	TGTGCCAGCAGCTTAGTAGGTGGGGGCCTCGGTACAGATACGCAGTATTTT
TRBJ2-1	.	TRBV27	.	CASSPFRGARRYSEQFF	TGTGCCAGCAGTCCTTTCAGGGGGGCGCGTAGGTATAGTGAGCAGTTCTTC
TRBJ1-6	.	TRBV20-1	.	CSARDVVLNNSPLHF	TGCAGTGCTAGAGATGTGGTTCTTAATAATTCACCCCTCCACTTT
TRBJ1-2	.	TRBV6-5	once	CASSQAPHRDKGYTF	TGTGCCAGCAGCCAAGCCCCTCACAGGGACAAGGGCTACACCTTC
TRBJ2-7	TRBD2	TRBV20-1	few	CSAYSGLDSREQYF	TGCAGTGCTTATTCGGGACTAGACTCCCGTGAGCAGTACTTC
TRBJ1-1	.	TRBV4-3	.	CASSQVGQGNTEAFF	TGCGCCAGCAGCCAAGTGGGTCAGGGGAACACTGAAGCTTTCTTT
TRBJ2-1	.	TRBV6-2/TRBV6-3	.	CASSGGATNEQFF	TGTGCCAGCTCGGGTGGGGCGACCAATGAGCAGTTCTTC
TRBJ2-7	.	TRBV27	few	CASGRIYEQYF	TGTGCCAGCGGAAGAATATACGAGCAGTACTTC
TRBJ2-1	TRBD1	TRBV2	.	CASSQTGEILNEQFF	TGTGCCAGCAGTCAGACAGGGGAAATTCTCAATGAGCAGTTCTTC
TRBJ2-5	TRBD2	TRBV5-1	many	CASSLGASGETQYF	TGCGCCAGCAGCTTGGGAGCTAGCGGAGAGACCCAGTACTTC
TRBJ2-1	.	TRBV7-2	few	CASSLGTREQFF	TGTGCCAGCAGCTTAGGTACTAGAGAGCAGTTCTTC
TRBJ2-7	.	TRBV28	once	CASRSQETSSYEQYF	TGTGCCAGCAGAAGCCAAGAGACCAGCTCCTACGAGCAGTACTTC
TRBJ2-3	TRBD2	TRBV20-1	.	CSASSSGGRTDTQYF	TGCAGTGCCTCATCTAGCGGGGGGCGCACAGATACGCAGTATTTT
TRBJ2-1	TRBD1	TRBV6-5	.	CASSSGQVGYNEQFF	TGTGCCAGCAGTTCCGGACAGGTGGGCTACAATGAGCAGTTCTTC
TRBJ2-1	.	TRBV6-2/TRBV6-3	.	CASSYSMRGGGDEQFF	TGTGCCAGCAGTTACTCGATGAGGGGGGGCGGCGATGAGCAGTTCTTC
TRBJ1-4	.	TRBV20-1	.	CSAREGARNEKLFF	TGCAGTGCTAGAGAAGGGGCTAGAAATGAAAAACTGTTTTTT
TRBJ2-1	.	TRBV7-2	.	CASSLGHLEQFF	TGTGCCAGCAGCTTGGGTCATTTGGAGCAGTTCTTC
TRBJ2-1	TRBD2	TRBV2	.	CASRATSGGHNEQFF	TGTGCCAGCAGGGCCACTAGCGGGGGACACAATGAGCAGTTCTTC
TRBJ1-2	.	TRBV29-1	few	CSVTGSGYGYTF	TGCAGCGTAACAGGGTCGGGCTATGGCTACACCTTC
TRBJ2-5	.	TRBV2	.	CASSEVVGTQYF	TGTGCCAGCAGTGAAGTGGTAGGGACCCAGTACTTC
TRBJ2-7	TRBD2	TRBV28	few	CASTRVAGGSYEQYF	TGTGCCAGCACCCGAGTCGCGGGGGGAAGCTACGAGCAGTACTTC
TRBJ2-3	.	TRBV9	.	CASSVAEITSTDTQYF	TGTGCCAGCAGCGTAGCCGAAATTACTAGCACAGATACGCAGTATTTT
TRBJ1-5	.	TRBV7-9	.	CASSLAGGQGDNQPQHF	TGTGCCAGCAGCTTAGCGGGGGGGCAGGGCGACAATCAGCCCCAGCATTTT
TRBJ2-3	TRBD2	TRBV12-3/TRBV12-4	.	CASSLRLAVNTDTQYF	TGTGCCAGCAGTCTCCGACTAGCGGTGAACACAGATACGCAGTATTTT
TRBJ2-1	.	TRBV2	.	CASILDRGDEQFF	.
TRBJ2-7	TRBD2	TRBV20-1	.	CSASASGSRTYEQYF	TGCAGTGCTAGTGCTAGCGGGTCACGCACCTACGAGCAGTACTTC
TRBJ1-4	.	TRBV20-1	.	CSVTQGTNEKLFF	TGCAGTGTTACACAGGGAACTAATGAAAAACTGTTTTTT
TRBJ2-7	TRBD1	TRBV28	few	CAIDRGNTYEQYF	TGTGCCATTGACAGGGGTAATACCTACGAGCAGTACTTC
TRBJ2-5	TRBD2	TRBV7-2	few	CASSVWTSQGETQYF	TGTGCCAGCAGCGTATGGACTAGCCAGGGGGAGACCCAGTACTTC
TRBJ2-5	.	TRBV4-2	.	CASSQFLGAQETQYF	TGTGCCAGCAGCCAATTTTTGGGTGCTCAAGAGACCCAGTACTTC
TRBJ2-7	TRBD2	TRBV7-2	.	CASSLAVAGAQDTQYF	TGTGCCAGCAGCTTAGCGGTAGCGGGGGCCCAAGATACCCAGTACTTC
TRBJ2-3	.	TRBV5-6	.	CASSLVRGYGTDTQYF	TGTGCCAGCAGCTTAGTCCGTGGTTATGGCACAGATACGCAGTATTTT
TRBJ2-7	.	TRBV11-2	few	CASSSSVGTVPYEQYF	TGTGCCAGCAGCTCTTCCGTAGGAACGGTCCCTTACGAGCAGTACTTC
TRBJ2-5	TRBD2	TRBV5-6	.	CASSYGTSGGREQYF	TGTGCCAGCAGCTACGGGACTAGCGGGGGGCGGGAGCAGTACTTC
TRBJ2-1	TRBD2	TRBV14	.	CASSQDRPTSINEQFF	TGTGCCAGCAGCCAAGATCGGCCGACTAGCATCAATGAGCAGTTCTTC
TRBJ2-3	TRBD1	TRBV2	.	CASSGQGPDTQYF	TGTGCCAGCAGCGGACAGGGACCAGATACGCAGTATTTT
TRBJ1-5	TRBD1	TRBV7-9	.	CASSLTGEDQPQHF	TGTGCCAGCAGCTTAACAGGGGAAGATCAGCCCCAGCATTTT